This TCR beta chain was captured by sequencing in a study of T cells in Graves' hyperthyroidism and ophthalmopathy. General study points: Ophthalmopathy was predicted by the model a median of about 6.7 months ahead of onset. Among thyroid clonotypes expanded above 0.001, most also appeared in blood.

There are a few counts of this clonotype. What it recognizes is unknown. Diagnosis rested on symptoms, serum thyroxine and TRAb, thyroid ultrasound, and orbital computed tomography. CDR1 and CDR2 (germline): MNHNY, SVGAGI (reference sequence). CDR3 size: 14 residues. Trimming left V 6 bases short and J 4 bases short, with 16 bases between. What was amplified from RNA transcripts were TCR beta CDR3 regions. The TCR CDR3 was amplified in a first-round RT-PCR using the HTBI primer set. TCRdb itself ran the multiplex PCR reads through MiXCR, one entry per CDR3 protein. The data contain over 500,000 distinct CDR3 sequences, over 45% of them singletons.

This receptor was obtained from an adult woman with Graves' disease, either hyperthyroidism or ophthalmopathy (not recorded which). This chain links TRBV6-6 with TRBJ2-7, with D hard to call. What was sequenced was peripheral blood or thyroid tissue (not recorded which). As DNA, the CDR3 is TGTGCCAGCAGCCGATCTCAGACTGAGTACGAGCAGTACTTC. This gives the protein CASSRSQTEYEQYF.